Below, 15 T cell receptor beta chains from the same sample are listed, as sequenced in a study of human T cells and chemical hapten exposure. As for time point: patch test 3, about 24 weeks after DPC sensitization. Described treatment: therapeutic diphenylcyclopropenone sensitization with weekly scalp DPC. TCRdb re-derived calls from the RACE reads in MiXCR, one entry per CDR3 protein. This sample has some 30,000 distinct CDR3 sequences, with more than 5% found just once. This specimen consisted of whole blood, obtained in connection with sensitization to the hapten diphenylcyclopropenone (DPC). Every receptor here comes from a man in his thirties or forties with alopecia areata. Some clones in this sample may be carry-over from other donors' samples.

This clonotype was seen at least ten times. This chain links TRBV25-1 with TRBJ2-5; 13 bases match TRBD2. Germline CDR1 is MGHDK and CDR2 is SYGVNS. V dropped 2 bases and J dropped 3; count of bases not matched to a gene: 9. The CDR3 runs 18 residues. The DNA of the CDR3 is TGTGCCAGCAGTGAACCTATAAGAACTAGCGGGAGGGAAGAGACCCAGTACTTC. This translates into CASSEPIRTSGREETQYF.

There are many counts of this clonotype. The genes are TRBV12-3 or TRBV12-4 and TRBJ2-7; D is unclear. The CDR3 contains 11 residues. V shed 2 bases and J shed 4 bases, with 3 bases lying between them. The CDR3 spells CASSLLYEQYF. The CDR3, as DNA: TGTGCCAGCAGTTTACTTTACGAGCAGTACTTC.

This clonotype was seen repeatedly, ten times or more. The chain joins TRBV6-5 to TRBJ1-1; TRBD1 is a possible D gene (5 bases). The CDR3 is 16 amino acids. V was shortened by 0 bases and J by 4 bases, with 15 bases between the two germline ends. The germline gives CDR1 MNHEY, CDR2 SVGAGI. The CDR3 DNA follows: TGTGCCAGCAGTTACTCGTTCGTGGGGCTCAGCACTGAAGCTTTCTTT. Encoded protein: CASSYSFVGLSTEAFF.

This clonotype was detected many times. V and J are TRBV6-6 and TRBJ2-5, with D perhaps matching TRBD2 (6 bases). CDR1 is MNHNY and CDR2 is SVGAGI in the germline V gene (reference sequence). This CDR3 is built from 11 residues. Trimming removed 8 bases at V and 4 bases at J, with 8 bases between. CDR3 residues: CASVGGETQYF. CDR3 nucleotides: TGTGCCAGCGTCGGGGGAGAGACCCAGTACTTC.

Ten or more counts support this clonotype. The chain combines TRBV4-2 with TRBJ2-3; 10 positions match TRBD2. V shed 4 bases and J 2 bases; nucleotides not matched to a gene: 9. The CDR3 has 17 amino acids. Germline V gene lookup returns CDR1 LGHNA and CDR2 YNFKEQ. CDR3 bases: TGTGCCAGCAGCCCAAGGCCTAGCGGGGGACCCACAGATACGCAGTATTTT. Translation: CASSPRPSGGPTDTQYF.

In this sample, this clonotype turned up many times. The CDR3: CASSLNTGTAQPQHF. The CDR3 region has the DNA TGTGCCAGCAGTTTAAATACGGGGACGGCTCAGCCCCAGCATTTT. V usage is TRBV28 and J usage is TRBJ1-5; TRBD1 might be the D (5 bases). Germline loops: CDR1 MDHEN, CDR2 SYDVKM. The length of the CDR3 is 15 residues. The germline V and J ends were trimmed by 2 bases and 6 bases, with 14 bases remaining between them. Full variable domain (rest looked up from reference TRBV28 and TRBJ1-5): DVKVTQSSRYLVKRTGEKVFLECVQDMDHENMFWYRQDPGLGLRLIYFSYDVKMKEKGDIPEGYSVSREKKERFSLILESASTNQTSMYLCASSLNTGTAQPQHFGDGTRLSIL.

Many counts were recorded for this clonotype. The gene calls are TRBV27 and TRBJ2-3; D remains ambiguous. Trimming pared 9 bases from V and 5 bases from J, leaving 9 bases between. Per the germline V gene, CDR1 is MNHEY and CDR2 is SMNVEV (reference sequence). This CDR3 spans 11 amino acids. The CDR3 bases are TGTGCCAGTAAACGGGTAGATACGCAGTATTTT. The encoded protein is CASKRVDTQYF.

With respect to this clonotype: Compared with germline, one end of the junction differs, possibly owing to a read error. The chain couples TRBV18 to TRBJ2-3, with TRBD2 identical over 8 bases. Looked up from germline, CDR1 is KGHSH and CDR2 is LQKENI. The length of the CDR3 is 15 residues. As DNA, the CDR3 is TGTGCCAGCGCACCACCAGCGGGAGTCACAGATACGCAGTATTTT. Translating it yields CASAPPAGVTDTQYF.

This clonotype was seen ten or more times. This chain joins TRBV29-1 and TRBJ2-2, with a weak D call TRBD2 (5 bases). Trimming removed 1 base at V and 5 bases at J, with 5 bases between. CDR3 size: 12 residues. Germline CDR1 is SQVTM and CDR2 is ANQGSEA. CDR3 region: CSVEGETGELFF. In nucleotides, the CDR3 is TGCAGCGTTGAAGGGGAGACCGGGGAGCTGTTTTTT.

A note on this clonotype: Since a much larger clone is just one base distant, this may be a read error. The CDR3 reads CSVEDSGDQETQYF. The CDR3 DNA is TGCAGCGTTGAAGATAGTGGTGACCAAGAGACCCAGTACTTC. The chain has TRBV29-1 and TRBJ2-5; no reliable D call. This CDR3 spans 14 amino acids. Per the germline V gene, CDR1 is SQVTM and CDR2 is ANQGSEA. V lost 0 bases, J lost 0 bases, and 8 bases lay in between.

This clonotype was detected many times. V and J are TRBV29-1 and TRBJ1-1; 8 bases line up with TRBD1. V shed 2 bases, J shed 6 bases, and the junction held 2 bases outside the gene matches. Germline V lookup: CDR1 SQVTM, CDR2 ANQGSEA. The CDR3 is made up of 12 amino acids. CDR3 nucleotides: TGCAGCGTTGAACAGGGGGCCCCTGAAGCTTTCTTT. It specifies CSVEQGAPEAFF.

This chain uses TRBV6-6 with TRBJ1-1; D unclear. The V gene lost 7 bases and the J gene lost 3 bases, with 6 bases spanning the gap. Germline V gene lookup returns CDR1 MNHNY and CDR2 SVGAGI (reference sequence). This CDR3 has 11 amino acids. The CDR3 DNA follows: TGTGCCAGCATAAAGGACACTGAAGCTTTCTTT. The encoded protein is CASIKDTEAFF.

This clonotype was seen a handful of times. The chain joins TRBV12-3 or TRBV12-4 to TRBJ1-1, with TRBD1 matching 7 bases. With 7 bases clipped from V and 11 bases from J, the junction kept 7 bases outside the gene matches. The CDR3 length is 11 residues. Here the CDR3 reads CASNLQGPAFF. The DNA for the CDR3 is TGTGCCAGCAATCTACAGGGGCCGGCTTTCTTT.

This clonotype was recorded a few times. V is TRBV7-9 and J is TRBJ2-7; 9 positions match TRBD1. This CDR3 spans 14 amino acids. Per germline, CDR1 SEHNR and CDR2 FQNEAQ (reference sequence). Trimming at V came to 5 bases and at J to 5 bases, leaving 7 bases not matched to a gene. Here the CDR3 DNA reads TGTGCCAGCAGCCAGAGCAGGACAGGGGACGAGCAGTACTTC. This gives the protein CASSQSRTGDEQYF.

This clonotype was picked up many times. The rearrangement joins TRBV14 to TRBJ2-5; D call uncertain. The CDR3 consists of 12 residues. Trimming left V 1 base short and J 3 bases short, with 3 bases between. The germline V gene has CDR1 SGHDN and CDR2 FVKESK. Here the CDR3 DNA reads TGTGCCAGCAGCCAAGCTGAAGAGACCCAGTACTTC. It is translated as CASSQAEETQYF.